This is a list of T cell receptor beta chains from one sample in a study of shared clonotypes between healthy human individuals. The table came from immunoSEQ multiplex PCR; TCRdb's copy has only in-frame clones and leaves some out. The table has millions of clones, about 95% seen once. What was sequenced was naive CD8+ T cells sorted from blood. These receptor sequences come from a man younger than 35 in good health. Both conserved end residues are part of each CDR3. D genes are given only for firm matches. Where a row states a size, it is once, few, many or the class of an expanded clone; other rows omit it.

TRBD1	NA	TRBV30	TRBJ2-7	CAWSVGTGGVYEQYF	TGTGCCTGGAGTGTGGGGACAGGGGGCGTGTACGAGCAGTACTTC
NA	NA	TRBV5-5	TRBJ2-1	CASSPYNEQFF	TGTGCCAGCAGTCCTTACAATGAGCAGTTCTTC
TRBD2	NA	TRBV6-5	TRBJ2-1	CASSYGLARYNEQFF	TGTGCCAGCAGTTATGGACTAGCGCGTTACAATGAGCAGTTCTTC
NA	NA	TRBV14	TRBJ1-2	CASSGQKSPLGYTF	TGTGCCAGCAGCGGGCAGAAATCTCCCCTCGGCTACACCTTC
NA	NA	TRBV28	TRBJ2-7	CASSLMRYYEQYF	TGTGCCAGCAGTTTAATGAGGTACTACGAGCAGTACTTC
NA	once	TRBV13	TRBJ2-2	CASSLRVSTGELFF	TGTGCCAGCAGCTTACGGGTGAGCACCGGGGAGCTGTTTTTT
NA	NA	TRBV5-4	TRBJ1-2	CASSPGTVIYGYTF	TGTGCCAGCAGCCCCGGGACCGTCATATATGGCTACACCTTC
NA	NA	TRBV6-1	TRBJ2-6	CASSDTPSGANVLTF	TGTGCCAGCAGTGATACACCCTCTGGGGCCAACGTCCTGACTTTC
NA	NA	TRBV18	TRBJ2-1	CASSPPGSYNEQFF	TGTGCCAGCTCACCACCGGGCTCCTACAATGAGCAGTTCTTC
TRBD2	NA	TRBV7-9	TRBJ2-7	CASSPPKTSVNEQYF	TGTGCCAGCAGCCCTCCCAAGACTAGCGTCAACGAGCAGTACTTC
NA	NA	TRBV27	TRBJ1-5	CASSLLGNQPQHF	TGTGCCAGCAGTTTATTGGGCAATCAGCCCCAGCATTTT
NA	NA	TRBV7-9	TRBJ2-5	CASGKGLGETQYF	TGTGCCAGCGGAAAGGGACTTGGGGAGACCCAGTACTTC
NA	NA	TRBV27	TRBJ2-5	CASSPIGPQSRETQYF	TGTGCCAGCAGTCCAATCGGGCCGCAATCCAGGGAGACCCAGTACTTC
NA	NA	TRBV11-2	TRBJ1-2	CASSPGASEYGYTF	TGTGCCAGCAGTCCTGGAGCATCCGAGTATGGCTACACCTTC
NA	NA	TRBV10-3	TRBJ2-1	CAISEGGTRDGQFF	TGTGCCATCAGTGAGGGGGGGACAAGGGACGGACAGTTCTTC
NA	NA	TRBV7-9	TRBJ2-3	CASSPEQGPFTDTQYF	TGTGCCAGCAGCCCAGAACAGGGTCCATTCACAGATACGCAGTATTTT
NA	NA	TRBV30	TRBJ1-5	CAWSGGANSNQPQHF	TGTGCCTGGAGTGGAGGGGCTAATAGCAATCAGCCCCAGCATTTT
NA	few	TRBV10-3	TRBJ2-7	CAISDNENEQYF	TGTGCCATCAGTGATAACGAGAACGAGCAGTACTTC
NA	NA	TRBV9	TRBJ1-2	CASSDGTSNYGYTF	TGTGCCAGCAGCGACGGGACGAGTAACTATGGCTACACCTTC
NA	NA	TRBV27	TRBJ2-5	CASSLEGQETQYF	TGTGCCAGCAGTTTAGAGGGGCAAGAGACCCAGTACTTC
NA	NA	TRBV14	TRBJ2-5	CASSQGDGQETQYF	TGTGCCAGCAGCCAAGGGGACGGCCAAGAGACCCAGTACTTC
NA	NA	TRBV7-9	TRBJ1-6	CASSLGSQVFNSPLHF	TGTGCCAGCAGCTTAGGAAGTCAGGTTTTTAATTCACCCCTCCACTTT
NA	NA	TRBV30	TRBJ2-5	CAWSEGSSSRETQYF	TGTGCCTGGAGTGAGGGCTCGTCTAGCAGAGAGACCCAGTACTTC
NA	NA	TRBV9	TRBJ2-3	CASSAEGADATDTQYF	TGTGCCAGCAGCGCGGAGGGGGCGGACGCCACAGATACGCAGTATTTT
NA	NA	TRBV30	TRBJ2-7	CAWGSEDGYEQYF	TGTGCCTGGGGATCGGAGGACGGCTACGAGCAGTACTTC
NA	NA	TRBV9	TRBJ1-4	CASKRVGQQNEKLFF	TGTGCCAGCAAGAGGGTCGGACAGCAAAATGAAAAACTGTTTTTT
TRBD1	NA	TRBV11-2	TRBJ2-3	CASSSVGGELSDTQYF	TGTGCCAGCAGCTCCGTAGGGGGCGAATTGTCAGATACGCAGTATTTT
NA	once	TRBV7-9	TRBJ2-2	CASTLDGGELFF	TGTGCCAGCACCCTAGATGGCGGGGAGCTGTTTTTT
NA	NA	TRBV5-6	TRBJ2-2	CASSLIRENTGELFF	TGTGCCAGCAGCTTGATACGGGAGAACACCGGGGAGCTGTTTTTT
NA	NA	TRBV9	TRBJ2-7	CASSVGQSSYEQYF	TGTGCCAGCAGCGTAGGACAGTCCTCCTACGAGCAGTACTTC
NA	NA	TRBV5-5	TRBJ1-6	CASSLGESTVYNSPLHF	TGTGCCAGCAGCTTGGGCGAATCCACCGTCTATAATTCACCCCTCCACTTT
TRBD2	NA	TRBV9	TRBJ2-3	CASSVPFSGGTDTQYF	TGTGCCAGCAGCGTCCCCTTTAGCGGGGGGACAGATACGCAGTATTTT
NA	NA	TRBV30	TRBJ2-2	CAWSGLANTGELFF	TGTGCCTGGTCTGGGCTAGCAAACACCGGGGAGCTGTTTTTT
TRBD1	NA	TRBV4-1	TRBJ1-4	CASSQGTGVEKLFF	TGCGCCAGCAGCCAGGGTACAGGGGTAGAAAAACTGTTTTTT
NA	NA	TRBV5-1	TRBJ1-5	CASSLDGIYQPQHF	TGCGCCAGCAGCTTGGATGGAATCTATCAGCCCCAGCATTTT
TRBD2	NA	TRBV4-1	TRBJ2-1	CASSQHLAGGYNEQFF	TGCGCCAGCAGCCAACACCTCGCGGGGGGATACAATGAGCAGTTCTTC
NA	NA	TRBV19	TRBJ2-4	CASSWLGLAKNIQYF	TGTGCCAGTAGTTGGCTTGGGTTAGCCAAAAACATTCAGTACTTC
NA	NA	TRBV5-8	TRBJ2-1	CASSPPDWYNEQFF	TGTGCCAGCAGCCCGCCCGACTGGTACAATGAGCAGTTCTTC
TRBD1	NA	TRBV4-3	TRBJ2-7	CASSQLTGDAYEQYF	TGCGCCAGCAGCCAACTGACAGGGGACGCCTACGAGCAGTACTTC
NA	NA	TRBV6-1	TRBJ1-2	CASSEATGNYGYTF	TGTGCCAGCAGTGAAGCCACAGGGAACTATGGCTACACCTTC
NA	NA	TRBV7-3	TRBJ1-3	CASSQGSGNTIYF	TGTGCCAGCAGCCAGGGGTCTGGAAACACCATATATTTT